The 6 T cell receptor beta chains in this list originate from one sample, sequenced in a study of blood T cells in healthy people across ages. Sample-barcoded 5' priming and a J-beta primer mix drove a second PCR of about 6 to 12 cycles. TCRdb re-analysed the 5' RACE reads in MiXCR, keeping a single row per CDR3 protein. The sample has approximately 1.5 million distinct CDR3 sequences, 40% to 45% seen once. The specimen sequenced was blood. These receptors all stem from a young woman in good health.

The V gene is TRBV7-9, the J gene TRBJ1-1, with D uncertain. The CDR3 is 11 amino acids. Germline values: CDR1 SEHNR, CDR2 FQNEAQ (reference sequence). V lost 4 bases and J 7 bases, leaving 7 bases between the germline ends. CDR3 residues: CASSSGDEAFF. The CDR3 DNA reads TGTGCCAGCAGCTCGGGAGATGAAGCTTTCTTT.

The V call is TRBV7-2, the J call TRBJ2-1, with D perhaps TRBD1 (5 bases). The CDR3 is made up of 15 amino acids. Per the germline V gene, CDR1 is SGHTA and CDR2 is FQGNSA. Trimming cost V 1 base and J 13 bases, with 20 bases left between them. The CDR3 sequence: CASSLGPGNELTQFF. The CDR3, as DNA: TGTGCCAGCAGCTTAGGGCCAGGGAATGAACTAACCCAGTTCTTC.

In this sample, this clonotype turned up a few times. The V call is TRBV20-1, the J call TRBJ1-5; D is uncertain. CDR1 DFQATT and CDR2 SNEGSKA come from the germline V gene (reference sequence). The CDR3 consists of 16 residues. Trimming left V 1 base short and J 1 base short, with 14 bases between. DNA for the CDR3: TGCAGTGCTAGAGGAGGCAGACGAGGCAGCAATCAGCCCCAGCATTTT. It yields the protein CSARGGRRGSNQPQHF.

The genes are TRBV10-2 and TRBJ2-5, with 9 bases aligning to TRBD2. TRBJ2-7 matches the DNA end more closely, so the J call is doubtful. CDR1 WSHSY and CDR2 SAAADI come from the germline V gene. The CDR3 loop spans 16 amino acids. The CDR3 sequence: CASSDPIGLAFNEQYF. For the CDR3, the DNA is TGCGCCAGCAGTGACCCAATTGGACTAGCGTTTAACGAGCAGTACTTC.

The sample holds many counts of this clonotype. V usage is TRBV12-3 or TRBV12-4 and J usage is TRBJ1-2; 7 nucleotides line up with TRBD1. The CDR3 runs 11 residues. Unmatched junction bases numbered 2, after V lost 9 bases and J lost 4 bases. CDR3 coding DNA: TGTGCCAGTAGGGACAGCTATGGCTACACCTTC. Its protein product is CASRDSYGYTF.

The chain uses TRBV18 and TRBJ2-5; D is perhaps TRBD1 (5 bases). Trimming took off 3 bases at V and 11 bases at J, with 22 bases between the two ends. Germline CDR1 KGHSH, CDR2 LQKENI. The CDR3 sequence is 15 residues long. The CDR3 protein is CASSPRQLSYNEQYF. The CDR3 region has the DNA TGTGCCAGCTCACCGCGACAGCTATCCTACAATGAGCAGTACTTC.